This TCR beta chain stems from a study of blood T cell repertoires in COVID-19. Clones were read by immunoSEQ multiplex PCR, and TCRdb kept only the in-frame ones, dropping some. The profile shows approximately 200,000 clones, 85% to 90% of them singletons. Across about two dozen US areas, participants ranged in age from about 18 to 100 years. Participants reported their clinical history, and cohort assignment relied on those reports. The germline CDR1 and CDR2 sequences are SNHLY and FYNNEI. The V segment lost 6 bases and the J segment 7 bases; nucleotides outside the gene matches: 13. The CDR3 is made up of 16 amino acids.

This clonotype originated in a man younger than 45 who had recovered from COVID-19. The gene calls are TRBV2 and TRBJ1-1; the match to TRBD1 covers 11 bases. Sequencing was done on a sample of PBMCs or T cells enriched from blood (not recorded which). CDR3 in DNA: TGTGCCAGCAGCCACGCCCGGACAGGGGGCGGTGGTGAAGCTTTCTTT. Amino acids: CASSHARTGGGGEAFF.